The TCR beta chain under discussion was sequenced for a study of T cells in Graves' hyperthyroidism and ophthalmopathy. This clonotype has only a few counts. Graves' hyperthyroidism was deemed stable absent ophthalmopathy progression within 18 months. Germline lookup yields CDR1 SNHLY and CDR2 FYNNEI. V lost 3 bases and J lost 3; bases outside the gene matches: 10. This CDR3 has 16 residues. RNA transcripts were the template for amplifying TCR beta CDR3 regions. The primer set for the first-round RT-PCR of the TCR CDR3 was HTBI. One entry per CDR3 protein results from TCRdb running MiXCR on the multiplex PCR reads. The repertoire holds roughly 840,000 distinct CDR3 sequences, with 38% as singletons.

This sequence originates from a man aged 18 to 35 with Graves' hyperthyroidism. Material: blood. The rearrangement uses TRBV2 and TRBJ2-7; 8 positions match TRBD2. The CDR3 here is CASSDSGGGRDYEQYF. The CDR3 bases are TGTGCCAGCAGTGATTCCGGGGGGGGACGGGACTACGAGCAGTACTTC.